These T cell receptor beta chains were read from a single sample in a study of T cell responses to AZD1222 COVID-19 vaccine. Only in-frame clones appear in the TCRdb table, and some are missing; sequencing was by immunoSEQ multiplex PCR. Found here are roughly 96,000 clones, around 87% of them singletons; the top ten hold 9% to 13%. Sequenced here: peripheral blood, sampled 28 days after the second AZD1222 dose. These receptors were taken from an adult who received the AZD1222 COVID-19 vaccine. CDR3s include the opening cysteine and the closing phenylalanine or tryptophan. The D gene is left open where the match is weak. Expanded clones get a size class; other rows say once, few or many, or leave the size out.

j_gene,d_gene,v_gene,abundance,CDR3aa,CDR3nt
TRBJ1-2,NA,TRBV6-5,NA,CASTLTGDYGYTF,TGTGCCAGCACCCTGACGGGGGACTATGGCTACACCTTC
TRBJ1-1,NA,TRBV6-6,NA,CASSTSKGGMNTEAFF,TGTGCCAGCAGCACCTCAAAGGGGGGGATGAACACTGAAGCTTTCTTT
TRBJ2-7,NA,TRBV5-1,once,CASSPDLTEQYF,TGCGCCAGCAGCCCCGACTTAACCGAGCAGTACTTC
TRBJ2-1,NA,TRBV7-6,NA,CASSFGGGGNEQFF,TGTGCCAGCAGCTTTGGCGGAGGGGGGAATGAGCAGTTCTTC
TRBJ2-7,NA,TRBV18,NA,CASSPPGGAAEQYF,TGTGCCAGCTCACCACCGGGGGGAGCGGCTGAGCAGTACTTC
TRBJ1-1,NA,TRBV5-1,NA,CASSLSAGGANTEAFF,TGCGCCAGCAGCTTGTCGGCGGGGGGGGCGAACACTGAAGCTTTCTTT
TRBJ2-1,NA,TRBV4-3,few,CASSQVAGPEQFF,TGCGCCAGCAGCCAAGTCGCGGGGCCGGAGCAGTTCTTC
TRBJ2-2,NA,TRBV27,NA,CASSPGLTLTDRELFF,TGTGCCAGCAGTCCCGGATTGACCTTGACAGATAGGGAGCTGTTTTTT
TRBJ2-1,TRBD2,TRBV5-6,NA,CASSPLAGDLRNEQFF,TGTGCCAGCAGCCCGTTAGCGGGAGATCTGCGCAATGAGCAGTTCTTC
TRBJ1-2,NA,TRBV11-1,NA,CASSLYGGAVGDYTF,TGTGCCAGCAGCTTATACGGGGGAGCCGTGGGGGACTACACCTTC
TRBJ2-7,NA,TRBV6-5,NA,CASRVSGSYEQYF,TGTGCCAGCAGGGTCTCGGGCTCCTACGAGCAGTACTTC
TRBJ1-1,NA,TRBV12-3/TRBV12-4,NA,CASTLAVATEAFF,TGTGCCAGCACCCTGGCGGTGGCCACTGAAGCTTTCTTT
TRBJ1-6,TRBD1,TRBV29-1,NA,CSAGDRGNSPLHF,TGCAGCGCGGGCGACAGGGGGAATTCACCCCTCCACTTT
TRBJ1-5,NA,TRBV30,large,CAWSVGENQPQHF,TGTGCCTGGAGTGTGGGGGAGAATCAGCCCCAGCATTTT
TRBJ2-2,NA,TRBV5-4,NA,CASSLEGAAGELFF,TGTGCCAGCAGCTTAGAGGGAGCGGCCGGGGAGCTGTTTTTT
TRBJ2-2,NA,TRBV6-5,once,CASSRRGGELFF,TGTGCCAGCAGCCGCAGGGGCGGGGAGCTGTTTTTT
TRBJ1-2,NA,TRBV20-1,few,CSGANYGYTF,TGCAGTGGTGCTAACTATGGCTACACCTTC
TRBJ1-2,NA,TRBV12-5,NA,CASGLRDSYYGYTF,TGTGCTAGTGGCCTCCGGGACTCTTACTATGGCTACACCTTC
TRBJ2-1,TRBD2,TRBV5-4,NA,CASSPSGGAYNEQFF,TGTGCCAGCAGCCCCAGTGGGGGGGCCTACAATGAGCAGTTCTTC
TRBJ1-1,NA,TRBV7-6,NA,CASSLEGREVMNTEAFF,TGTGCCAGCAGCTTAGAGGGACGGGAGGTTATGAACACTGAAGCTTTCTTT
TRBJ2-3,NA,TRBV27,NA,CASRLLSTDTQYF,TGTGCCAGCCGGCTTCTTAGCACAGATACGCAGTATTTT
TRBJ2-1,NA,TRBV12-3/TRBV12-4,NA,CASSMRDSLPQFF,TGTGCCAGCAGCATGAGGGACTCCCTTCCGCAGTTCTTC
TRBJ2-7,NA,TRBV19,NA,CASKLFRSYEQYF,TGTGCCAGTAAGCTATTTCGATCCTACGAGCAGTACTTC
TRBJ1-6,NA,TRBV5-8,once,CASSLLDSPLHF,TGTGCCAGCAGCTTGTTAGATTCACCCCTCCACTTT
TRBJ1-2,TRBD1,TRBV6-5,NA,CASSYSGGANYGYTF,TGTGCCAGCAGTTACTCAGGGGGCGCAAACTATGGCTACACCTTC
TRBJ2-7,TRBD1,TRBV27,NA,CASSRGLSGTATYEQYF,TGTGCCAGCAGCAGGGGCCTCTCCGGGACAGCTACCTACGAGCAGTACTTC
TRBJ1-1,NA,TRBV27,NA,CASSSGVTEAFF,TGTGCCAGCAGCTCAGGGGTGACAGAAGCTTTCTTT
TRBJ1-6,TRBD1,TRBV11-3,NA,CASSSRGTNSPLHF,TGTGCCAGCAGCTCCAGGGGGACCAATTCACCCCTCCACTTT
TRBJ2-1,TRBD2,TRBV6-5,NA,CASIPSGIKWDEQFF,TGTGCCAGCATTCCTAGCGGGATTAAGTGGGATGAGCAGTTCTTC
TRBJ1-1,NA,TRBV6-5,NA,CASRPTGRNTEAFF,TGTGCCAGCAGACCGACCGGGAGGAACACTGAAGCTTTCTTT
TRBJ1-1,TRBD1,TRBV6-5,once,CASSWDRVFPEAFF,TGTGCCAGCAGCTGGGACAGGGTGTTCCCCGAAGCTTTCTTT
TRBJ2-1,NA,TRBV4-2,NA,CASSQNRDCQFF,TGTGCCAGCAGCCAAAACCGGGACTGTCAGTTCTTC
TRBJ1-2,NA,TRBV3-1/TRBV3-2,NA,CASSQYGNRFNYGYTF,TGTGCCAGCAGCCAATACGGTAACAGATTTAACTATGGCTACACCTTC
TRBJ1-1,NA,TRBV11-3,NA,CASSLYDNTEAFF,TGTGCCAGCAGCCTCTATGACAACACTGAAGCTTTCTTT
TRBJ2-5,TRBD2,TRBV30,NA,CAWSTTSVKETQYF,TGTGCCTGGAGCACGACTAGCGTGAAGGAGACCCAGTACTTC
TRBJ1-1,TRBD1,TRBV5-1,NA,CASSLEGRGQGNTEAFF,TGCGCCAGCAGCTTGGAAGGCAGGGGGCAAGGAAACACTGAAGCTTTCTTT
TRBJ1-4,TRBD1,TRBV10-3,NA,CAISDSTGSNEKLFF,TGTGCCATCAGTGACTCGACAGGGTCTAATGAAAAACTGTTTTTT
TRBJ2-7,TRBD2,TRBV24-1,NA,CATQPNRNPTSGGRTPVEQYF,TGTGCCACTCAACCAAACCGAAATCCGACTAGCGGGGGTAGGACACCTGTCGAGCAGTACTTC
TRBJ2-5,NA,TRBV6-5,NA,CASSYKTQTGTQYF,TGTGCCAGCAGTTACAAAACCCAAACGGGGACCCAGTACTTC